This T cell receptor (beta chain) was documented in a study of Tregs in tolerant kidney transplant recipients. Study conclusions and caveats: Donor-specific Treg expansion exceeded global Treg expansion in tolerant patients, suggesting antigen drive. No direct test of biological reproducibility was done here.

The sample holds one count of this clone. Its specificity is not known. Unstimulated Tregs (CD4+CD25+CD127-) and CD4+CD25- non-Tregs were sorted from PBMCs. Germline V gene data show CDR1 as LNHDA and CDR2 as SQIVND (reference sequence). V lost 3 bases and J lost 3, with 15 bases in between. The CDR3 consists of 15 residues. Sequencing used immunoSEQ multiplex PCR; TCRdb keeps in-frame clones, though not all of them. The sample carries around 70,000 clones, around 90% recorded once. The chain couples TRBV19 to TRBJ2-7, with a possible D match to TRBD1 (6 bases). The sequence was collected from a human donor who received a combined kidney and bone marrow transplant. Material: CD8+ T cells from blood, obtained before the transplant. Here the CDR3 DNA reads TGTGCCAGTAGTATCTTCCGACAGGCCCACTACGAGCAGTACTTC. Translation gives CASSIFRQAHYEQYF.